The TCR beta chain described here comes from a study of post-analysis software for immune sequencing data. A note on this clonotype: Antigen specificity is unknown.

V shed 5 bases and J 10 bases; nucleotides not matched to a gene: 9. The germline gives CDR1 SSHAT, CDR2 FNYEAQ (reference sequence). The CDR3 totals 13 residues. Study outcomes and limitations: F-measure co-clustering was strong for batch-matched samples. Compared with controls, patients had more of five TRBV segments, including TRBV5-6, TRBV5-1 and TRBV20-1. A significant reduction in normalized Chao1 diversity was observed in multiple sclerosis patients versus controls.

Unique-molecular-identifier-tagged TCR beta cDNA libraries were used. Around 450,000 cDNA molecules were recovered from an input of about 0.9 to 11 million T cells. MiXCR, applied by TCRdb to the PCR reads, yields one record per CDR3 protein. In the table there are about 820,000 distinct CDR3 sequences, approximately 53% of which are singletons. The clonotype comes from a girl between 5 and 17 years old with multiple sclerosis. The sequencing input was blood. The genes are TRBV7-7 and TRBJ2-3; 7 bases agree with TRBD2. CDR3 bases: TGTGCCAGCAGCCCAATCCTAGCGGTGGCGCAGTATTTT. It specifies CASSPILAVAQYF.